This is a list of T cell receptor beta chains from one sample in a study of blood T cell repertoires in COVID-19. Only in-frame clones appear in the TCRdb table, and some are missing; sequencing was by immunoSEQ multiplex PCR. In the table there are around 53,000 clones, about 80% of which are singletons. The sample taken for sequencing was peripheral blood. Receptors originate from a man aged 50 or older with active or convalescent COVID-19. CDR3s include the opening cysteine and the closing phenylalanine or tryptophan. Each record gives: D gene, clone size, V gene, J gene, CDR3 DNA, CDR3 protein. The D gene is left open where the match is weak. The size entry is marked missing in some rows and otherwise reads once, few, many or a size class.

>-|-|TRBV13|TRBJ1-3
TGTGCCAGCAGTCTCGGGAACACCATATATTTT
CASSLGNTIYF
>TRBD2|once|TRBV29-1|TRBJ2-1
TGCAGCGTAGCCATCACTAGCGCTGAGCAGTTCTTC
CSVAITSAEQFF
>-|-|TRBV28|TRBJ1-2
TGTGCCAGCAGTCCCCGACTCTATGGCTACACCTTC
CASSPRLYGYTF
>TRBD1|-|TRBV27|TRBJ2-7
TGTGCCAGCAGTTCGGACAGGGGAGGATACGAGCAGTACTTC
CASSSDRGGYEQYF
>TRBD2|-|TRBV7-3|TRBJ2-2
TGTGCCAGCAGTTTCACTAGCGGGGGGGCCTTTGGGACCGGGGAGCTGTTTTTT
CASSFTSGGAFGTGELFF
>-|-|TRBV18|TRBJ2-7
TGTGCCAGCTCACCGTCCCTAGTAGGAGACGAGCAGTACTTC
CASSPSLVGDEQYF
>TRBD2|-|TRBV19|TRBJ2-5
TGTGCCAGTAAGGTAGCGGGGGGGTTTCAAGAGACCCAGTACTTC
CASKVAGGFQETQYF
>TRBD1|-|TRBV7-2|TRBJ2-1
TGTGCCAGCAGCTTGGCCGGACAGGGGATGAATGAGCAGTTCTTC
CASSLAGQGMNEQFF
>-|-|TRBV7-2|TRBJ1-1
TGTGCCAGCAGCTTTCTCAACACTGAAGCTTTCTTT
CASSFLNTEAFF
>-|-|TRBV5-4|TRBJ2-3
TGTGCCAGCAGCCAGGGAGGGGGGCACACAGATACGCAGTATTTT
CASSQGGGHTDTQYF
>-|-|TRBV5-4|TRBJ1-6
TGTGCCAGCAGCTTGGAAAGAGATAATTCACCCCTCCACTTT
CASSLERDNSPLHF
>-|-|TRBV12-3/TRBV12-4|TRBJ2-3
TGTGCCAGCAGTTTCAGGGGTCCAGATACGCAGTATTTT
CASSFRGPDTQYF
>-|-|TRBV7-6|TRBJ2-5
TGTGCCAGCAGCTTAGGGACGGGGGGCCTACAAGAGACCCAGTACTTC
CASSLGTGGLQETQYF
>TRBD1|-|TRBV6-5|TRBJ1-4
TGTGCCAGCACCACAGGGGGGGTCGGGGAAAAACTGTTTTTT
CASTTGGVGEKLFF
>-|few|TRBV14|TRBJ2-5
TGTGCCAGCAGCCAAGATTTCCGGCATCCCGGAGGTAGTGGGACCCAGTACTTC
CASSQDFRHPGGSGTQYF
>TRBD1|-|TRBV6-1|TRBJ1-1
TGTGCCAGCAGTGAAGCGAGGGACAGGGGGGATGAAGCTTTCTTT
CASSEARDRGDEAFF
>-|-|TRBV7-6|TRBJ1-6
TGTGCCAGCAGCTTAGTGGGCCCGAATAATTCACCCCTCCACTTT
CASSLVGPNNSPLHF
>TRBD2|once|TRBV7-9|TRBJ2-7
TGTGCCAGCAGCCTGACTAGCGTAAGCTCCTACGAGCAGTACTTC
CASSLTSVSSYEQYF
>-|-|TRBV4-1|TRBJ2-1
TGCGCCAGCAGCCAAGACAATGGGGGGGCCAATGAGCAGTTCTTC
CASSQDNGGANEQFF
>-|few|TRBV5-4|TRBJ2-1
TGTGCCAGCAGCAGAGACATGTCCAATGAGCAGTTCTTC
CASSRDMSNEQFF
>TRBD1|once|TRBV19|TRBJ1-5
TGTGCCAGTAGTATCGGGACAGTAGGGCAGCCCCAGCATTTT
CASSIGTVGQPQHF
>TRBD1|-|TRBV30|TRBJ2-7
TGTGCCTGGAGTGTTCCAGGGGGTAAAGTCCACGAGCAGTACTTC
CAWSVPGGKVHEQYF
>-|-|TRBV19|TRBJ1-2
TGTGCCAGTAGTACCCCGACAGGTGCCCCCGACTATGGCTACACCTTC
CASSTPTGAPDYGYTF
>-|few|TRBV4-1|TRBJ2-1
TGCGCCAGCAGCCAAGATCATTCACGGGTCGAGCAGTTCTTC
CASSQDHSRVEQFF